This T cell receptor (beta chain) was recorded in a study of shared clonotypes between healthy human individuals. Germline V gives CDR1 SEHNR, CDR2 FQNEAQ (reference sequence). This CDR3 comprises 15 residues. The V gene end was trimmed by 4 bases and the J gene end by 5 bases; junction bases not matched to a gene: 6. Sequenced by immunoSEQ multiplex PCR; TCRdb stores in-frame clones only, minus some. The top ten clones hold roughly 1.5% of a sample with about 1 million clones, about 77% of them seen once. This chain uses TRBV7-9 with TRBJ1-2, with 11 bases fitting TRBD1. The receptor comes from a man younger than 35 in good health. The sequencing input was memory CD4+ T cells sorted from blood. Indicated subset: CD45RA-negative fraction. CDR3 in DNA: TGTGCCAGCAGCTCCTCCGGGACAGGGGGGTATGGCTACACCTTC. This codes for CASSSSGTGGYGYTF.